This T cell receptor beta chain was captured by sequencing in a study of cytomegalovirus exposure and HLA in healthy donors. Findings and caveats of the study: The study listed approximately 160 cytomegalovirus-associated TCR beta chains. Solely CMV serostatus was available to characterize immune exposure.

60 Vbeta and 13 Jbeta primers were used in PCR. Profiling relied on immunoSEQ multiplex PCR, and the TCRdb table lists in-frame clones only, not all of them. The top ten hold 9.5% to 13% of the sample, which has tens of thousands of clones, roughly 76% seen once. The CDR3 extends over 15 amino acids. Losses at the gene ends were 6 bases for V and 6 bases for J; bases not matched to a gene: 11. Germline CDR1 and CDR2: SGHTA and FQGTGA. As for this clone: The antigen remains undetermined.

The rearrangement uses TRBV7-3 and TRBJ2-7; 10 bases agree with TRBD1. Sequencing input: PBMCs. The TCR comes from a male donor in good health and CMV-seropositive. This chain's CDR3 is CASSLTGGEGREQYF. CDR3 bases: TGTGCCAGCAGTTTGACAGGGGGCGAGGGGCGCGAGCAGTACTTC. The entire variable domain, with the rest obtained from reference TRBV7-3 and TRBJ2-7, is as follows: GAGVSQTPSNKVTEKGKYVELRCDPISGHTALYWYRQSLGQGPEFLIYFQGTGAADDSGLPNDRFFAVRPEGSVSTLKIQRTERGDSAVYLCASSLTGGEGREQYFGPGTRLTVT.